One sample yielded the 21 T cell receptor beta chains listed below, sequenced in a study of OX40 agonist ivuxolimab in advanced cancers. This table comes from immunoSEQ multiplex PCR, and its TCRdb copy is limited to in-frame clones, with some not included. The table records roughly 67,000 clones, approximately 92% of them present only once. This specimen consisted of CD4+ or CD8+ T cells sorted from blood, obtained in a trial of the OX40 agonist ivuxolimab. The receptors shown here come from an adult with an advanced solid tumor such as melanoma, head and neck, liver or kidney cancer.

This chain links TRBV5-1 with TRBJ2-2; D is ambiguous. Trimming shortened V by 2 bases and J by 6 bases, and 11 bases separated the two germline ends. The CDR3 consists of 14 residues. Germline-derived CDR1 and CDR2 are SGHRS and YFSETQ. The CDR3 nucleotides are TGCGCCAGCAGCTTTTCGTCGTTGGCCGGGGAGCTGTTTTTT. The encoded protein is CASSFSSLAGELFF. The full variable domain, with the rest looked up from reference TRBV5-1 and TRBJ2-2, is KAGVTQTPRYLIKTRGQQVTLSCSPISGHRSVSWYQQTPGQGLQFLFEYFSETQRNKGNFPGRFSGRQFSNSRSEMNVSTLELGDSALYLCASSFSSLAGELFFGEGSRLTVL.

This rearrangement joins TRBV4-1 to TRBJ1-5; 8 positions match TRBD1. This CDR3 contains 15 residues. Germline V CDR1 and CDR2: MGHRA, YSYEKL. The V segment lost 5 bases and the J segment 3 bases; nucleotides outside the gene matches: 6. The CDR3 loop is CASSDWTGFNQPQHF. For the CDR3, the DNA is TGCGCCAGCAGCGACTGGACAGGGTTCAATCAGCCCCAGCATTTT.

The chain is built from TRBV13 and TRBJ1-6, with D perhaps matching TRBD1 (5 bases). The ends were cut back, 3 bases at V and 7 bases at J, with 7 bases in the middle. The CDR3 extends over 13 amino acids. The germline gives CDR1 PRHDT, CDR2 FYEKMQ (reference sequence). CDR3 region: CASSFWGNSPLHF. The CDR3 DNA reads as TGTGCCAGCAGCTTCTGGGGGAATTCACCCCTCCACTTT.

This chain connects TRBV9 to TRBJ1-4; no firm D call. This CDR3 spans 16 amino acids. The germline V gene encodes CDR1 SGDLS and CDR2 YYNGEE. Trimming pared 0 bases from V and 0 bases from J, leaving 9 bases between. As DNA, the CDR3 is TGTGCCAGCAGCGTAGGGGCAGACGCAACTAATGAAAAACTGTTTTTT. It translates to CASSVGADATNEKLFF.

This clone has only a few counts. The V call is TRBV7-7, the J call TRBJ2-7; TRBD1 is a possible D gene (5 bases). V lost 1 base, J lost 5 bases, and 12 bases lay in between. Germline V gives CDR1 SSHAT, CDR2 FNYEAQ (reference sequence). The CDR3 is made up of 14 amino acids. The CDR3 DNA is TGTGCCAGCAGCTTAGTCGCAGGGTCCCACGAGCAGTACTTC. Residues: CASSLVAGSHEQYF. Filled out from reference TRBV7-7 and TRBJ2-7, the complete variable domain reads GAGVSQSPRYKVTKRGQDVTLRCDPISSHATLYWYQQALGQGPEFLTYFNYEAQPDKSGLPSDRFSAERPEGSISTLTIQRTEQRDSAMYRCASSLVAGSHEQYFGPGTRLTVT.

The genes are TRBV5-1 and TRBJ1-5, with 7 bases fitting TRBD1. Germline CDR1 is SGHRS and CDR2 is YFSETQ. J was trimmed by 4 bases and V by 0 bases; bases with no gene match: 1. The CDR3 is made up of 14 amino acids. CDR3 residues: CASSLGGQNQPQHF. As DNA, the CDR3 is TGCGCCAGCAGCTTGGGGGGACAGAATCAGCCCCAGCATTTT.

The rearrangement uses TRBV30 and TRBJ1-6; D is perhaps TRBD1 (5 bases). V lost 0 bases and J 6 bases, leaving 18 bases between the germline ends. This CDR3 has 17 amino acids. Germline V gene lookup returns CDR1 GTSNPN and CDR2 SVGIG (reference sequence). Here the CDR3 reads CAWSVLNPQAANSPLHF. CDR3 nucleotides: TGTGCCTGGAGTGTACTGAACCCACAGGCTGCTAATTCACCCCTCCACTTT.

The genes are TRBV5-3 and TRBJ2-5; 7 bases are shared with TRBD2. TRBV5-3 is an ORF, and what it does is uncertain. J was trimmed by 2 bases and V by 5 bases; bases with no gene match: 6. CDR3 length: 14 residues. CDR3 bases: TGTGCCAGAAGGAGACGGGGGGAACAAGAGACCCAGTACTTC. Protein product: CARRRRGEQETQYF.

V is TRBV29-1 and J is TRBJ1-1; 7 nucleotides line up with TRBD1. This CDR3 is 13 amino acids long. V lost 5 bases to trimming and J lost 7 bases; unmatched junction nucleotides: 10. CDR1 and CDR2 from the germline V gene are SQVTM and ANQGSEA. The CDR3 DNA reads as TGCAGCGTTATTAAAACAGGGGAGAATGAAGCTTTCTTT. It yields the protein CSVIKTGENEAFF.

The rearrangement joins TRBV30 to TRBJ1-4; no clear D. The germline CDR1 and CDR2 sequences are GTSNPN and SVGIG (reference sequence). The CDR3 consists of 12 residues. V was pared by 5 bases and J by 2 bases, with 6 bases between. The CDR3 spells CAWQGTNEKLFF. In DNA form, the CDR3 reads TGTGCCTGGCAAGGCACTAATGAAAAACTGTTTTTT.

The rearrangement links TRBV9 to TRBJ1-2; TRBD1 matches at 11 bases. This CDR3 region has 19 residues. The germline V gene has CDR1 SGDLS and CDR2 YYNGEE. After removal of 0 bases from V and 8 bases from J, the junction contained 18 bases not matched to a gene. The CDR3 DNA reads TGTGCCAGCAGCGTAGAAAAGGACAGGGGGCGTAAGGGCCAAGGAGGCTACACCTTC. It specifies CASSVEKDRGRKGQGGYTF.

V is TRBV5-6 and J is TRBJ2-7; 8 bases match TRBD2. The CDR3 is 14 amino acids. V trimming: 0 bases; J trimming: 7 bases; junction bases outside the gene matches: 6. Germline CDR1 reads SGHDT; CDR2 reads YYEEEE. The DNA for the CDR3 is TGTGCCAGCAGCTTGGGCGGGGGGACCTGGGAGCAGTACTTC. This translates into CASSLGGGTWEQYF.

This clone was observed a single time. V is TRBV9 and J is TRBJ2-6; weak D call: TRBD1 (5 bases). Looked up from germline, CDR1 is SGDLS and CDR2 is YYNGEE. The CDR3 loop spans 16 amino acids. Trimming shortened V by 3 bases and J by 1 base, and 11 bases separated the two germline ends. The CDR3 DNA reads as TGTGCCAGCAGCGCTCCAGGGTCTTCTGGGGCCAACGTCCTGACTTTC. This codes for CASSAPGSSGANVLTF.

The J gene is TRBJ2-1, the V gene TRBV7-6; D might be TRBD1 or TRBD2, each matching 5 bases. The V gene's germline CDR1 is SGHVS and CDR2 FNYEAQ. CDR3 length equals 15 residues. V was trimmed by 0 bases and J by 7 bases, leaving 13 bases between them. The CDR3 sequence is CASSLAPGRRNEQFF. In nucleotides, the CDR3 is TGTGCCAGCAGCTTAGCCCCGGGACGACGGAATGAGCAGTTCTTC.

The genes are TRBV6-5 and TRBJ1-5, with D possibly TRBD1 on 6 matching bases. Trimming took off 5 bases at V and 5 bases at J, with 13 bases between the two ends. CDR1 and CDR2 (germline): MNHEY, SVGAGI. The CDR3 spans 14 residues. CDR3 amino acids: CASSLGQSYQPQHF. DNA of the CDR3: TGTGCCAGCAGTCTTGGACAGAGCTATCAGCCCCAGCATTTT.

The rearrangement links TRBV7-6 to TRBJ1-3; D is unclear. The CDR3 has 15 residues. V lost 2 bases and J lost 2, with 10 bases in between. Germline CDR1 SGHVS, CDR2 FNYEAQ. The CDR3 nucleotides are TGTGCCAGCAGCTTATCGGCCGGGACTGGAAACACCATATATTTT. Its protein product is CASSLSAGTGNTIYF.

This clone appeared a single time. The CDR3 reads CASTEGPARGELFF. CDR3 DNA: TGTGCCAGCACCGAAGGGCCTGCCCGAGGGGAGCTGTTTTTT. The chain uses TRBV2 and TRBJ2-2; D unclear. V lost 7 bases to trimming and J lost 8 bases, with 17 bases between them. Germline V gives CDR1 SNHLY, CDR2 FYNNEI. This CDR3 spans 14 amino acids. Using reference TRBV2 and TRBJ2-2 for the parts outside the CDR3, the full variable domain is EPEVTQTPSHQVTQMGQEVILRCVPISNHLYFYWYRQILGQKVEFLVSFYNNEISEKSEIFDDQFSVERPDGSNFTLKIRSTKLEDSAMYFCASTEGPARGELFFGEGSRLTVL.

The chain joins TRBV5-1 to TRBJ1-1, with a weak D call TRBD1 (5 bases). The CDR3 loop spans 13 amino acids. V was shortened by 0 bases and J by 6 bases, with 9 bases between the two germline ends. Germline CDR1 and CDR2: SGHRS and YFSETQ. DNA of the CDR3: TGCGCCAGCAGCTTGGGCGGGGGACCTGAAGCTTTCTTT. Translated, it gives CASSLGGGPEAFF.

V usage is TRBV2 and J usage is TRBJ2-7, with a tentative D call TRBD1 (6 bases). Germline V gene lookup returns CDR1 SNHLY and CDR2 FYNNEI. V was pared by 7 bases and J by 4 bases, with 11 bases between. This CDR3 comprises 12 residues. The CDR3 loop reads CASKTGSYEQYF. DNA of the CDR3: TGTGCCAGCAAGACAGGTTCATACGAGCAGTACTTC.

The gene calls are TRBV5-6 and TRBJ1-5; 7 bases agree with TRBD1. The CDR3 runs 15 residues. Trimming took 4 bases from V and 6 from J; bases not matched to a gene: 10. The germline V gene encodes CDR1 SGHDT and CDR2 YYEEEE. DNA of the CDR3: TGTGCCAGCAGCCGCAAAACAGGGGTGGGTCAGCCCCAGCATTTT. Residues: CASSRKTGVGQPQHF.

The chain is built from TRBV7-8 and TRBJ1-2; D gene uncertain. Germline V gene data show CDR1 as SGHVS and CDR2 as FQNEAQ. This CDR3 has 14 amino acids. V lost 8 bases to trimming and J lost 4 bases, with 17 bases between them. The CDR3 loop reads CASATLGQIYGYTF. CDR3 nucleotides: TGTGCCAGCGCAACTCTTGGGCAGATCTATGGCTACACCTTC.